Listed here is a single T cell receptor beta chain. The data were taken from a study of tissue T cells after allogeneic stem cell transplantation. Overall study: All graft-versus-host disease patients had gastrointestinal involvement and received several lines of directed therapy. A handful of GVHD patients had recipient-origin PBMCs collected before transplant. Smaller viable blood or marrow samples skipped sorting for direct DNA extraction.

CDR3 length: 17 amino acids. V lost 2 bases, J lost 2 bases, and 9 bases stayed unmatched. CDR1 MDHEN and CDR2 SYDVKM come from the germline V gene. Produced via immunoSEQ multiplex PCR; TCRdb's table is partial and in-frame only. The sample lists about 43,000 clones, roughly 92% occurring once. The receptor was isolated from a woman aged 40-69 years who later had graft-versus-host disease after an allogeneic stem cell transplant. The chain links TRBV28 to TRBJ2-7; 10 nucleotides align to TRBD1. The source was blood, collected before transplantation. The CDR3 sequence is CASSLIGGTGVPYEQYF. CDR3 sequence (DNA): TGTGCCAGCAGTTTAATAGGGGGGACAGGGGTGCCCTACGAGCAGTACTTC.